This T cell receptor beta chain was sequenced for a study of stem cell transplantation in POMP-related autoinflammatory disease. About the research overall: After transplant, neutrophils and platelets showed 100% graft donor chimerism through one year.

On this clone: Antigen: not known.

The length of the CDR3 is 15 residues. V lost 7 bases, J lost 3 bases, and 5 bases stayed unmatched. Looked up from germline, CDR1 is SGHNT and CDR2 is YENEEA. Study-level findings and limits: In patients with PRAID, every analyzed T-cell subset tended to show lower diversity and higher clonality. Patients with PRAID showed a restricted number of unique TRB V-J gene pairings.

Using immunoSEQ multiplex PCR, the repertoire was profiled, and TCRdb retains in-frame clones only, with some absent. The sample contains around 10,000 clones, 70% to 80% of which appear only once. Prominent immunodeficiency with autoinflammation defined PRAID. The sequence came from a human patient with POMP-related autoinflammation and immune dysregulation (PRAID). Some T cells may be transferred from the graft donor. The chain has TRBV11-3 and TRBJ2-2, with 10 bases that match TRBD1. The material was CD4+ T cells from PBMCs, obtained after stem cell transplantation. CDR3 amino acids: CASNKGTGDTGELFF. The CDR3 DNA reads as TGTGCCAGCAACAAGGGGACAGGGGACACCGGGGAGCTGTTTTTT. The full variable domain, completed using reference TRBV11-3 and TRBJ2-2, is EAGVVQSPRYKIIEKKQPVAFWCNPISGHNTLYWYLQNLGQGPELLIRYENEEAVDDSQLPKDRFSAERLKGVDSTLKIQPAELGDSAVYLCASNKGTGDTGELFFGEGSRLTVL.